A single sample gave rise to the 16 T cell receptor beta chains below, sequenced in a study of cytotoxic CD8 clonotypes in ibrutinib-treated CLL (TCRdb year 2021). The time point label corresponds to: more than 10 months on ibrutinib. Library preparation used the immunoSEQ multiplex PCR assay. Drawn from immuneACCESS, this table holds only the in-frame rearrangements with V and J called that TCRdb kept. Clones are partly lost; checked studies trace under half to an unresolved V gene and leave the rest unexplained. This sample comprises more than 200,000 clones, roughly three quarters of them detected only once. Approximately 6% of the sample goes to the ten largest clones. The input for sequencing was PBMCs, taken after 12 months of ibrutinib treatment. The source of these receptors is a human donor with chronic lymphocytic leukemia.

The chain recombines TRBV28 with TRBJ2-5; D might be TRBD2 (7 bases). V was cut by 6 bases and J by 4 bases, with 12 bases left in between. From germline, CDR1 is MDHEN and CDR2 SYDVKM. The CDR3 consists of 13 residues. CDR3 sequence: CASSVRGGETQYF. The CDR3 DNA is TGTGCCAGCAGCGTAAGGGGGGGAGAGACCCAGTACTTC.

The chain has TRBV2 and TRBJ1-5; 7 bases match TRBD1. CDR3 length: 14 amino acids. V dropped 6 bases and J dropped 6; count of bases not matched to a gene: 8. Germline V lookup: CDR1 SNHLY, CDR2 FYNNEI. The CDR3 region is CASSQGVGGQPQHF. CDR3 sequence (DNA): TGTGCCAGCAGCCAGGGGGTAGGCGGTCAGCCCCAGCATTTT.

The genes are TRBV9 and TRBJ1-3; D perhaps matches TRBD1 (5 bases). V was cut by 0 bases and J by 5 bases, with 12 bases left in between. CDR3 length: 15 residues. Germline lookup yields CDR1 SGDLS and CDR2 YYNGEE. This chain's CDR3 is CASSVGSGGRNTIYF. Here the CDR3 DNA reads TGTGCCAGCAGCGTAGGGAGCGGGGGTCGAAACACCATATATTTT.

J is TRBJ2-7 and V is TRBV4-2; 9 bases agree with TRBD1. The trim removed 2 bases at V and 12 bases at J, leaving 11 bases unmatched. Germline V gene sequence: CDR1 LGHNA, CDR2 YNFKEQ. The CDR3 covers 14 residues. The CDR3 DNA reads TGTGCCAGCAGCCAACCGGGACAGGGACCACCAACGTACTTC. Amino acid sequence: CASSQPGQGPPTYF.

V usage is TRBV19 and J usage is TRBJ1-2, with 8 bases aligning to TRBD1. V shed 4 bases, J shed 7 bases, and the junction held 2 bases outside the gene matches. This CDR3 has 12 residues. CDR1 is LNHDA, CDR2 SQIVND, per germline (reference sequence). The CDR3 DNA reads as TGTGCCAGTAGTACAGGGGGCTCTGGCTACACCTTC. This translates into CASSTGGSGYTF.

This chain connects TRBV6-1 to TRBJ1-2; D may be TRBD1 (5 bases). CDR1 and CDR2 (germline): MNHNS, SASEGT. V lost 2 bases, J lost 4 bases, and 8 bases lay in between. This CDR3 region has 13 residues. The CDR3 spells CASSERDGYGYTF. The CDR3 DNA reads as TGTGCCAGCAGTGAAAGGGACGGCTATGGCTACACCTTC.

This sequence joins TRBV10-1 and TRBJ1-2; no definite D call. Trimming cost V 4 bases and J 2 bases, with 8 bases left between them. This CDR3 comprises 13 residues. Germline loops: CDR1 WNHNN, CDR2 SYGVQD (reference sequence). CDR3 DNA: TGCGCCAGCAGTGTCGGCCTCAACTATGGCTACACCTTC. It is translated as CASSVGLNYGYTF.

This chain connects TRBV29-1 to TRBJ1-2; D is undetermined. The CDR3 runs 14 residues. Between the trimmed V and J ends, which lost 1 base and 8 bases, there was a span of 17 bases. Germline V gene sequence: CDR1 SQVTM, CDR2 ANQGSEA. The CDR3 here is CSVEGHLEVNGYTF. The CDR3 region has the DNA TGCAGCGTTGAAGGCCACCTAGAAGTTAACGGCTACACCTTC.

The CDR3 coding sequence is TGTGCCAGCTCACCAGCCAGCGGGAGCTCCTACGAGCAGTACTTC. Residues: CASSPASGSSYEQYF. The V call is TRBV18, the J call TRBJ2-7; 8 nucleotides agree with TRBD2. The CDR3 runs to 15 residues. Germline CDR1 KGHSH, CDR2 LQKENI. J gave up 0 bases and V 2 bases, and 3 bases lay outside the gene matches.

J is TRBJ1-1 and V is TRBV28, with 9 bases identical to TRBD1. The V gene's germline CDR1 is MDHEN and CDR2 SYDVKM. The CDR3 has 13 amino acids. Germline trimming cut 3 bases from V and 11 bases from J; bases unmatched to any gene: 7. CDR3 sequence (DNA): TGTGCCAGCAGTTTCAACAGGGGGCGCAAGGCTTTCTTT. Residues: CASSFNRGRKAFF.

The chain uses TRBV7-9 and TRBJ1-1; no clear D. Germline V lookup: CDR1 SEHNR, CDR2 FQNEAQ (reference sequence). Trimming removed 4 bases from V and 4 bases from J, with 13 bases in between. The CDR3 runs 14 residues. As DNA, the CDR3 is TGTGCCAGCAGCTGGCATGGGTCGGGCACTGAAGCTTTCTTT. Translation: CASSWHGSGTEAFF.

The chain links TRBV6-5 to TRBJ1-1, with 8 bases fitting TRBD1. This CDR3 comprises 14 residues. CDR1 is MNHEY, CDR2 SVGAGI, per germline. V trimming: 3 bases; J trimming: 5 bases; junction bases outside the gene matches: 5. The CDR3 loop reads CASSYPDRGTEAFF. The CDR3 DNA sequence: TGTGCCAGCAGTTATCCAGACAGGGGAACTGAAGCTTTCTTT.

This rearrangement joins TRBV15 to TRBJ2-1, with D perhaps matching TRBD2 (6 bases). CDR3 size: 13 residues. CDR1 and CDR2 from the germline V gene are LNHNV and YYDKDF (reference sequence). V lost 0 bases and J 10 bases, leaving 10 bases between the germline ends. The CDR3 DNA follows: TGTGCCACCAGCAGAGATCCGGAGGGCGAGCAGTTCTTC. Protein: CATSRDPEGEQFF. The variable domain in full, completed from reference TRBV15 and TRBJ2-1, reads DAMVIQNPRYQVTQFGKPVTLSCSQTLNHNVMYWYQQKSSQAPKLLFHYYDKDFNNEADTPDNFQSRRPNTSFCFLDIRSPGLGDTAMYLCATSRDPEGEQFFGPGTRLTVL.

This clone has just one count. The V and J genes are TRBV30 and TRBJ1-2, with TRBD1 matching 7 bases. CDR1 and CDR2 (germline): GTSNPN, SVGIG (reference sequence). The trim removed 5 bases at V and 5 bases at J, leaving 14 bases unmatched. CDR3 length: 15 residues. The CDR3 reads CAWVLSRGGIYGYTF. The CDR3 region has the DNA TGTGCCTGGGTCCTCTCCAGGGGGGGAATTTATGGCTACACCTTC. The complete variable domain, with remaining parts taken from reference TRBV30 and TRBJ1-2, reads SQTIHQWPATLVQPVGSPLSLECTVEGTSNPNLYWYRQAAGRGLQLLFYSVGIGQISSEVPQNLSASRPQDRQFILSSKKLLLSDSGFYLCAWVLSRGGIYGYTFGSGTRLTVV.

On this clone itself: The junction differs from germline at one of its ends, possibly a read error. The rearrangement uses TRBV15 and TRBJ1-3, with no clear D. This CDR3 is 16 amino acids long. CDR1 LNHNV and CDR2 YYDKDF come from the germline V gene (reference sequence). CDR3 protein: CAISRDLGFSGNTIYF. CDR3 in DNA: TGTGCCATCAGCAGAGATTTAGGGTTCTCTGGAAACACCATATATTTT.

Note on this clone: The identical CDR3 is also encoded by other nucleotide sequences in the sample. The CDR3 DNA reads as TGTGCCTGGAGTAGGGTCGAAGCTTTCTTT. Translation gives CAWSRVEAFF. The V and J genes are TRBV30 and TRBJ1-1, with D unclear. The germline V and J ends were trimmed by 2 bases and 8 bases, with 6 bases remaining between them. Germline assignment: CDR1 GTSNPN and CDR2 SVGIG (reference sequence). The CDR3 runs 10 residues.